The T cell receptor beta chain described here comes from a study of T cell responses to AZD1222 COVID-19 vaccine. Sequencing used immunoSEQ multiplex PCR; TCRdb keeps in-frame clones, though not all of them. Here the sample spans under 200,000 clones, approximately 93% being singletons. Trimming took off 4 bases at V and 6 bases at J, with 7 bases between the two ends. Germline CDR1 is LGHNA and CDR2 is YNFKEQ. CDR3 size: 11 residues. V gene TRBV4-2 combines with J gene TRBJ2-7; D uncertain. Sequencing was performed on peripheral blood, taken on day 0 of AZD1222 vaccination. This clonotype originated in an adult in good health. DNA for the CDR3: TGTGCCAGCAGCCTCGGAAGCGAGCAGTACTTC. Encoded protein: CASSLGSEQYF.